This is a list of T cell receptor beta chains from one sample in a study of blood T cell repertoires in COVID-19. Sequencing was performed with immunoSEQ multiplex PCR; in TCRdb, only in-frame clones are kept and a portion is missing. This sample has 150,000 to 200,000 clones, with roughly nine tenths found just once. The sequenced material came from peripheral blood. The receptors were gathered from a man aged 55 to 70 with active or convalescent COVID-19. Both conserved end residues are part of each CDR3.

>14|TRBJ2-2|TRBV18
CASRTGTNTGELFF
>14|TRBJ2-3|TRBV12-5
CASGSGLRTDTQYF
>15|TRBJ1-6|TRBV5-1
CASSLQGEGPSPLHF
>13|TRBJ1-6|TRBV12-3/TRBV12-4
CASSLRPGKALHF
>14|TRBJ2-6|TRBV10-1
CASISGSGANVLTF
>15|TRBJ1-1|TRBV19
CASSIVQGEGTEAFF
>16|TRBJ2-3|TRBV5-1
CASSLVPGATTDTQYF
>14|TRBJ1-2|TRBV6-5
CASRPDREIYGYTF
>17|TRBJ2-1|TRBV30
CAWSKPLTSGTLNEQFF
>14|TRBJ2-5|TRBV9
CASSVGPGGETQYF
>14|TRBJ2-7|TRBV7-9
CASSLGVSSYEQYF
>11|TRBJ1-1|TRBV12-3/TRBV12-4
CASSPQGVAFF
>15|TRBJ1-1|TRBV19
CASKEDRYGFTEAFF
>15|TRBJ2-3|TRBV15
CATSRGTGKSDTQYF
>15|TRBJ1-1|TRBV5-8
CASSLWGGGNTEAFF
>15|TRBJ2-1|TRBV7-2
CASSLIQAAYNEQFF